The 4 T cell receptor beta chains below come from one sample, sequenced in a study of cytomegalovirus exposure and HLA in healthy donors. Libraries were prepared by immunoSEQ multiplex PCR; TCRdb keeps only in-frame clonotypes and omits some of them. This table has 200,000 to 250,000 clones, about nine tenths appearing once. Sequencing was carried out using PBMCs. The receptor set was obtained from a woman under 30 in good health and CMV-seropositive.

J is TRBJ1-2 and V is TRBV9; 8 nucleotides agree with TRBD1. The V gene end was trimmed by 0 bases and the J gene end by 0 bases; junction bases not matched to a gene: 7. This CDR3 is 17 amino acids long. The V gene's germline CDR1 is SGDLS and CDR2 YYNGEE. CDR3 in DNA: TGTGCCAGCAGCGTAGAGGACAGGGTGGGCACTAACTATGGCTACACCTTC. It codes for CASSVEDRVGTNYGYTF.

The gene calls are TRBV27 and TRBJ2-2, with 10 nucleotides matching TRBD2. The junction had 10 bases not matched to a gene; V was cut back by 5 bases and J by 4 bases. Per the germline V gene, CDR1 is MNHEY and CDR2 is SMNVEV (reference sequence). The CDR3 is made up of 17 amino acids. CDR3 sequence (DNA): TGTGCCAGCAGTCCCAGGGTTCTAGCGGGAGTCACCGGGGAGCTGTTTTTT. It codes for CASSPRVLAGVTGELFF.

The CDR3 bases are TGTGCCAGCAGCCGAGTGACTAGCGGGAGGCTGTACAATGAGCAGTTCTTC. Protein: CASSRVTSGRLYNEQFF. This chain connects TRBV5-6 to TRBJ2-1; 13 nucleotides line up with TRBD2. This CDR3 has 17 amino acids. Germline V gene sequence: CDR1 SGHDT, CDR2 YYEEEE. Losses at the gene ends were 4 bases for V and 4 bases for J; bases not matched to a gene: 8.

The genes are TRBV15 and TRBJ2-5; TRBD2 agrees at 10 bases. J lost 3 bases, V lost 6 bases, and 4 bases had no gene match. The CDR3 loop spans 14 amino acids. Germline CDR1 LNHNV, CDR2 YYDKDF (reference sequence). The CDR3 protein is CATREAGGEETQYF. CDR3 sequence (DNA): TGTGCCACCAGAGAAGCGGGAGGGGAAGAGACCCAGTACTTC. Looking up the rest from reference TRBV15 and TRBJ2-5 gives the full variable domain: DAMVIQNPRYQVTQFGKPVTLSCSQTLNHNVMYWYQQKSSQAPKLLFHYYDKDFNNEADTPDNFQSRRPNTSFCFLDIRSPGLGDTAMYLCATREAGGEETQYFGPGTRLLVL.